This T cell receptor beta chain stems from a study of OX40 agonist ivuxolimab in advanced cancers. Trimming took off 4 bases at V and 2 bases at J, with 11 bases between the two ends. This CDR3 has 14 residues. Germline assignment: CDR1 LGHNA and CDR2 YNFKEQ. Autoimmune disease history or systemic immunosuppression disqualified patients. Sequenced by immunoSEQ multiplex PCR; TCRdb stores in-frame clones only, minus some. This table has approximately 38,000 clones, about 83% appearing once. This clone is medium-sized by share. The chain recombines TRBV4-2 with TRBJ2-5; no firm D call. The source was CD4+ or CD8+ T cells sorted from blood, collected in a trial of the OX40 agonist ivuxolimab. The clonotype comes from an adult with an advanced solid tumor such as melanoma, head and neck, liver or kidney cancer. The CDR3 is CASSPLSGQETQYF. The CDR3 bases are TGTGCCAGCAGCCCCCTTTCAGGTCAAGAGACCCAGTACTTC.